What follows is one T cell receptor (beta chain) and its context. Its specificity is unknown. With 5 bases removed from V and 1 base from J, the gap between germline ends came to 12 bases. The CDR3 extends over 14 amino acids. Germline V gene data show CDR1 as SGHNT and CDR2 as YENEEA. These data come from a study of T cell responses to AZD1222 COVID-19 vaccine. The study pooled second doses at about 4 or about 12 weeks. Study outcomes and limitations: After the peak T cell response, and only then, were repertoires sampled. At 160-218 and 743-854, vaccine-associated CD4 TCRs were dominant, and they spanned spike. Unmutated variant regions are reportedly the target of nearly half of TCRs that are spike-specific.

Data came from immunoSEQ multiplex PCR; TCRdb stores just in-frame clones and leaves some out. The sample gives roughly 110,000 clones, around 89% of which show up once; approximately 6.5% is in the top ten. Sequences were derived from peripheral blood, sampled 28 days after the second AZD1222 dose. The receptor was derived from an adult who received the AZD1222 COVID-19 vaccine. V is TRBV11-3 and J is TRBJ2-7; D might be TRBD1 or TRBD2, each matching 5 bases. The CDR3 sequence: CASSPGRGSYEQYF. In DNA form, the CDR3 reads TGTGCCAGCAGCCCGGGACGCGGATCCTACGAGCAGTACTTC.